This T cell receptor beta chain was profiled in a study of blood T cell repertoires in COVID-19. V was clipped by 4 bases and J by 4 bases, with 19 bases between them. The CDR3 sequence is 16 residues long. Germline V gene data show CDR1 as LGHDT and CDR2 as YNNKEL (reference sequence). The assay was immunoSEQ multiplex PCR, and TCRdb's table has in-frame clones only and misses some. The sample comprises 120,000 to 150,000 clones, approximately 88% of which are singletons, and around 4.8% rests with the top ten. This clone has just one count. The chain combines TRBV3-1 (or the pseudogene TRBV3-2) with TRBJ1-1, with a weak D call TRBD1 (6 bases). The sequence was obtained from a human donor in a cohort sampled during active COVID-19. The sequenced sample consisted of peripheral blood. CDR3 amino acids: CASSPRQGPLSTEAFF. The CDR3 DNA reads TGTGCCAGCAGCCCTCGGCAGGGGCCGTTGAGCACTGAAGCTTTCTTT.